One and the same sample provided the 22 T cell receptor beta chains below, sequenced in a study of blood T cells in healthy people across ages (dated by TCRdb to the mid-2010s). Library preparation was by 5' RACE. Data came from an Illumina HiSeq 2500. A second PCR of about 7 to 12 cycles was run with a J-beta primer mix and a sample-barcoded 5' primer. The public reads were reanalyzed by TCRdb: fastp trimming at Q25, MiXCR alignment, in-frame beta chains only. Entries that share a CDR3 protein sequence are merged under the most common genes and DNA. The sample table shows around 800,000 distinct CDR3 sequences, and about 62% are seen once. The ten top clones hold roughly 25% of the sample. The sequenced sample was blood. The receptors shown here come from a man aged 30-40 years in good health.

The J gene is TRBJ2-7, the V gene TRBV29-1; D is undetermined. Germline lookup yields CDR1 SQVTM and CDR2 ANQGSEA. Trimming shortened V by 4 bases and J by 6 bases, and 13 bases separated the two germline ends. The CDR3 is 12 residues long. The CDR3 here is CSVADQVVEQYF. CDR3 nucleotide sequence: TGCAGCGTTGCGGACCAAGTTGTCGAGCAGTACTTC.

CDR3 DNA: TGCGCCAGCAGCCAAGGAGGCGGGGGGGCTCACATTCAGTACTTC. Amino acid sequence: CASSQGGGGAHIQYF. V is TRBV4-3 and J is TRBJ2-4, with 9 nucleotides matching TRBD2. V lost 1 base and J lost 8; bases outside the gene matches: 6. This CDR3 comprises 15 residues. Germline V CDR1 and CDR2: LGHNA, YSLEER.

This rearrangement joins TRBV12-3 or TRBV12-4 to TRBJ1-2; D call uncertain. This CDR3 spans 13 amino acids. Trimming left V 7 bases short and J 3 bases short, with 12 bases between. This CDR3 reads CASTAQGHYGYTF. The CDR3 DNA is TGTGCCAGCACCGCCCAAGGTCACTATGGCTACACCTTC.

Comment on this clonotype: A much larger clonotype is one base distant, so this may be a read error. The chain has TRBV3-1 and TRBJ1-4; D is possibly TRBD1 (5 bases). The CDR3 runs to 13 residues. In germline, CDR1 is LGHDT, CDR2 YNNKEL (reference sequence). CDR3: CASNQRGNEKLFF. In DNA form, the CDR3 reads TGTGCCAGCAACCAAAGGGGCAATGAAAAACTGTTTTTT.

The chain links TRBV18 to TRBJ2-1; weak D call: TRBD1 (6 bases). There are 15 residues in the CDR3. Trimming removed 5 bases at V and 5 bases at J, with 16 bases between. The germline V gene encodes CDR1 KGHSH and CDR2 LQKENI. CDR3 protein: CASSFELQGHNEQFF. In DNA, the CDR3 is TGTGCCAGCTCATTCGAGCTACAGGGACACAATGAGCAGTTCTTC.

This clonotype was seen only once. The chain is built from TRBV7-9 and TRBJ2-2; D remains unclear. This CDR3 has 15 residues. Looked up from germline, CDR1 is SEHNR and CDR2 is FQNEAQ (reference sequence). V lost 5 bases to trimming and J lost 1 base, with 11 bases between them. CDR3 in amino acids: CASSPWTVNTGELFF. The CDR3 DNA follows: TGTGCCAGCAGCCCCTGGACGGTGAACACCGGGGAGCTGTTTTTT.

This clonotype was found once. The V and J genes are TRBV20-1 and TRBJ1-6; no firm D call. Germline loops: CDR1 DFQATT, CDR2 SNEGSKA (reference sequence). Trimming pared 1 base from V and 15 bases from J, leaving 13 bases between. The CDR3 contains 12 residues. The CDR3, as DNA: TGCAGTGCTAGAGTTACCCTTTTAGACCTCCACTTT. It yields the protein CSARVTLLDLHF.

This clonotype was seen only a few times. The J gene is TRBJ2-7, the V gene TRBV7-3; TRBD2 might be the D (5 bases). CDR1 is SGHTA, CDR2 FQGTGA, per germline. The V end was cut by 2 bases, the J end by 2 bases, with 10 bases between. CDR3 size: 14 residues. CDR3 loop: CASSLGGMPYEQYF. In nucleotides, the CDR3 is TGTGCCAGCAGCTTAGGAGGTATGCCCTACGAGCAGTACTTC.

The V call is TRBV12-3 or TRBV12-4, the J call TRBJ2-4; the D is unclear. The last part of the DNA fits TRBJ2-7 better; the J call may be wrong. This CDR3 is built from 12 residues. The CDR3: CASSLMGTEQYF. For the CDR3, the DNA is TGTGCCAGCAGTTTAATGGGCACCGAGCAGTACTTC.

This sequence joins TRBV3-1 and TRBJ1-2; 9 positions match TRBD1. The V gene end was trimmed by 0 bases and the J gene end by 7 bases; junction bases not matched to a gene: 12. CDR1 is LGHDT, CDR2 YNNKEL, per germline (reference sequence). There are 17 residues in the CDR3. CDR3 amino acids: CASSQDIGTGRLFGYTF. The CDR3 coding sequence is TGTGCCAGCAGCCAAGATATCGGGACAGGGAGGCTGTTTGGCTACACCTTC.

The CDR3: CASSLVPWQGVTEAFF. The CDR3 coding sequence is TGTGCCAGCAGTTTGGTTCCCTGGCAGGGTGTTACTGAAGCTTTCTTT. The J gene is TRBJ1-1, the V gene TRBV27; D might be TRBD1 (5 bases). The V gene lost 3 bases and the J gene lost 5 bases, with 19 bases spanning the gap. The CDR3 sequence is 16 residues long. Per the germline V gene, CDR1 is MNHEY and CDR2 is SMNVEV (reference sequence).

This clonotype was recorded a few times. This sequence joins TRBV10-3 and TRBJ2-3, with 9 bases that match TRBD2. This CDR3 is built from 16 residues. V trimming: 0 bases; J trimming: 0 bases; junction bases outside the gene matches: 1. CDR1 and CDR2 (germline): ENHRY, SYGVKD. The CDR3 protein is CAISESTSGSTDTQYF. As DNA, the CDR3 is TGTGCCATCAGTGAGTCGACTAGCGGTAGCACAGATACGCAGTATTTT.

This clonotype has a handful of counts. CDR3 bases: TGTGCCAGCAGCCAAGTTCGCTCTAGCGGGGGCGAGACCCAGTACTTC. It translates to CASSQVRSSGGETQYF. The chain employs TRBV4-2 and TRBJ2-5, with TRBD2 identical over 10 bases. Trimming at V came to 1 base and at J to 5 bases, leaving 7 bases not matched to a gene. Germline V lookup: CDR1 LGHNA, CDR2 YNFKEQ. There are 16 residues in the CDR3.

The chain couples TRBV20-1 to TRBJ2-5, with 10 bases matching TRBD1. Germline values: CDR1 DFQATT, CDR2 SNEGSKA (reference sequence). This CDR3 comprises 14 residues. V trimming: 6 bases; J trimming: 11 bases; junction bases outside the gene matches: 15. CDR3: CSAEDRGPYNEQYF. Here the CDR3 DNA reads TGCAGTGCAGAAGACAGGGGGCCCTACAATGAGCAGTACTTC.

Written as DNA, the CDR3 is TGTGCCAGCAGCCAACGTGTCCTCTCATATGAGCAGTTCTTC. Its translation: CASSQRVLSYEQFF. The rearrangement uses TRBV3-1 and TRBJ2-1; D is undetermined. Germline V gene data show CDR1 as LGHDT and CDR2 as YNNKEL (reference sequence). This CDR3 is 14 amino acids long. V lost 2 bases to trimming and J lost 8 bases, with 13 bases between them.

About this clonotype: Its ends do not fully match the called genes, so a read error is possible. The chain couples TRBV3-1 to TRBJ2-1, with D possibly being TRBD2 (5 bases). The CDR3 extends over 17 amino acids. Per germline, CDR1 LGHDT and CDR2 YNNKEL (reference sequence). CDR3 DNA sequence: TGTGTCAGCAGCCAAGAGGGCAGATTGAGCTCCTACAATGAGCAGTTCTTC. Its translation is CVSSQEGRLSSYNEQFF.

The chain joins TRBV12-3 or TRBV12-4 to TRBJ1-1; D may be TRBD1 (6 bases). V was cut by 7 bases and J by 3 bases, with 15 bases left in between. The CDR3 runs 14 residues. The CDR3 DNA is TGTGCCAGCATCCAACAGGGAGGCTACACTGAAGCTTTCTTT. This sequence encodes CASIQQGGYTEAFF.

A word on this clonotype: The junction departs from germline at one end; a sequencing error may be responsible. This chain joins TRBV5-1 and TRBJ1-1; no firm D call. Looked up from germline, CDR1 is SGHRS and CDR2 is YFSETQ. The CDR3 contains 13 residues. This chain's CDR3 is CAGSIGRLGGAFF. Written as DNA, the CDR3 is TGCGCCGGCAGCATCGGGAGGCTCGGAGGGGCTTTCTTT.

As regards this clonotype: A read error may account for a junction end that differs from germline. The chain recombines TRBV6-5 with TRBJ1-1; D gene unclear. This CDR3 contains 13 residues. Per germline, CDR1 MNHEY and CDR2 SVGAGI. The CDR3 DNA is TGTGCCAGCAGCTGGATCGGGAACGCTGAAGCTTTCTTT. Amino acid sequence: CASSWIGNAEAFF.

The chain carries TRBV6-2 or TRBV6-3 and TRBJ2-1; maybe TRBD2 (7 bases). Looked up from germline, CDR1 is MNHEY and CDR2 is SVGEGT. V lost 8 bases to trimming and J lost 4 bases, with 18 bases between them. The CDR3 covers 15 residues. CDR3 residues: CASGLGGPIYNEQFF. The CDR3 nucleotides read TGTGCCAGCGGTCTCGGGGGGCCGATTTACAATGAGCAGTTCTTC.

The chain recombines TRBV6-5 with TRBJ2-3; 9 bases are shared with TRBD2. The CDR3 extends over 15 amino acids. V shed 2 bases, J shed 1 base, and the junction held 1 base outside the gene matches. The germline V gene encodes CDR1 MNHEY and CDR2 SVGAGI. CDR3 DNA sequence: TGTGCCAGCAGTTACGAGCGGGGGGGCACAGATACGCAGTATTTT. It encodes CASSYERGGTDTQYF.

The V and J genes are TRBV9 and TRBJ2-1; no reliable D call. This CDR3 is 13 amino acids long. The germline gives CDR1 SGDLS, CDR2 YYNGEE. V was shortened by 1 base and J by 6 bases, with 8 bases between the two germline ends. The CDR3 here is CASSVLDSNEQFF. CDR3 nucleotides: TGTGCCAGCAGCGTACTGGATTCCAATGAGCAGTTCTTC.